The rows below give T cell receptor beta chains drawn from one sample of a study of radiation and T cells in renal cell carcinoma. The table came from immunoSEQ multiplex PCR; TCRdb's copy has only in-frame clones and leaves some out. The profile shows about 130,000 clones, 88% of them singletons. The material sequenced was blood, taken from a patient whose treatment included radiotherapy and nephrectomy. These receptors all come from a woman aged 70-85 years with renal cell carcinoma. Both conserved end residues are part of each CDR3. D genes are given only for firm matches. Part of the rows lack a size; the others show once, few, many or a class for expanded clones.

V	D	J	size	DNA	CDR3
TRBV9	TRBD2	TRBJ2-1	.	TGTGCCAGCAGCGCTAGCGGGGGCTACAATGAGCAGTTCTTC	CASSASGGYNEQFF
TRBV13	.	TRBJ1-2	.	TGTGCCAGCAGCGTCCCCGGGGGGGTTGAGAACTATGGCTACACCTTC	CASSVPGGVENYGYTF
TRBV20-1	TRBD1	TRBJ2-1	.	TGCAGTGCTTACCGGGACAGGGGGTTCTTC	CSAYRDRGFF
TRBV7-8	.	TRBJ2-7	.	TGTGCCAGCAGCTTAGTAGGGGGGCCCTACGAGCAGTACTTC	CASSLVGGPYEQYF
TRBV28	TRBD1	TRBJ1-4	once	TGTGCCAGCAGTCCCGGGACAGGGGGAAGAAAACTGTTTTTT	CASSPGTGGRKLFF
TRBV7-8	.	TRBJ1-1	.	TGTGCCAGCAGCTTGGAGGAGGACACTGAAGCTTTCTTT	CASSLEEDTEAFF
TRBV13	TRBD1	TRBJ2-5	once	TGTGCCAGCAGCTTTCGAGGGACAGGTATCCAAGAGACCCAGTACTTC	CASSFRGTGIQETQYF
TRBV2	.	TRBJ2-7	once	TGTGCCAGCAGTGGGACACCCTCCTACGAGCAGTACTTC	CASSGTPSYEQYF
TRBV7-2	.	TRBJ1-5	.	TGTGCCAGCAGCTTAGACGCTCGTCAGGTCATAAATCAGCCCCAGCATTTT	CASSLDARQVINQPQHF
TRBV30	.	TRBJ1-2	.	TGTGCCTGGAGCGCCACAGGGCTGGCTAACTATGGCTACACCTTC	CAWSATGLANYGYTF
TRBV5-6	TRBD1	TRBJ1-1	once	TGTGCCAGCAGCTGGGGACAGGGTGACACTGAAGCTTTCTTT	CASSWGQGDTEAFF
TRBV5-1	.	TRBJ2-7	.	TGCGCCAGCAGCTTGGACACGGGACCAAGCTCCTACGAGCAGTACTTC	CASSLDTGPSSYEQYF
TRBV6-1	.	TRBJ2-2	.	TGTGCCAGCAGCAGAAACACCGGGGAGCTGTTTTTT	CASSRNTGELFF
TRBV9	TRBD1	TRBJ2-1	.	TGTGCCAGCAGCGTAGACCACAGGGGGAAGGAGCAGTTCTTC	CASSVDHRGKEQFF
TRBV6-5	.	TRBJ1-2	.	TGTGCCAGCAGTTCGGTCTCTCAGGGAGGCTACACCTTC	CASSSVSQGGYTF
TRBV7-9	.	TRBJ2-7	.	TGTGCCAGCAGCTTATGGTGGGGGCGGAACTACGAGCAGTACTTC	CASSLWWGRNYEQYF
TRBV6-9	.	TRBJ1-4	.	TGTGCCAGCAGTAGAACTTTTTCGTCAAATGAAAAACTGTTTTTT	CASSRTFSSNEKLFF
TRBV7-2	.	TRBJ2-3	.	TGTGCCAGCAGCCACGGGGGCCCAGATACGCAGTATTTT	CASSHGGPDTQYF
TRBV7-9	TRBD2	TRBJ2-1	once	TGTGCCAGCAGCCCAACTAGCGGGGAAAACAATGAGCAGTTCTTC	CASSPTSGENNEQFF
TRBV9	TRBD1	TRBJ1-2	.	TGTGCCAGCAGCGTATTTGATCGGACAGGGCAGTCTGGCTACACCTTC	CASSVFDRTGQSGYTF
TRBV5-1	TRBD1	TRBJ2-3	.	TGCGCCAGCAGCAAGAAAGGGACAGGGCTAACAGATACGCAGTATTTT	CASSKKGTGLTDTQYF
TRBV7-9	.	TRBJ1-2	.	TGTGCCAGCAGCCATGGACAGACCTATGGCTACACCTTC	CASSHGQTYGYTF
TRBV9	.	TRBJ1-2	.	TGTGCCAGCAGCGTCCAGAACTATGGCTACACCTTC	CASSVQNYGYTF
TRBV30	.	TRBJ1-1	few	TGTGCCTGGAGTCACTCGGTCACCTTGGGGACTGAAGCTTTCTTT	CAWSHSVTLGTEAFF
TRBV25-1	TRBD2	TRBJ2-1	.	TGTGCCAGCAGTGAATTTGCGGGGGGATACAATGAGCAGTTCTTC	CASSEFAGGYNEQFF
TRBV7-9	TRBD1	TRBJ2-3	.	TGTGCCAGCAGCTCGGACAGGGGCGCAGATACGCAGTATTTT	CASSSDRGADTQYF
TRBV4-2	.	TRBJ1-6	.	TGTGCCAGCAGCCAAGAGAGTTTCTCCTATAATTCACCCCTCCACTTT	CASSQESFSYNSPLHF
TRBV30	.	TRBJ1-5	.	TGTGCCTGGACATTAAAGGGGGTGGTAGGAAATCAGCCCCAGCATTTT	CAWTLKGVVGNQPQHF
TRBV5-4	.	TRBJ2-1	.	TGTGCCAGCAGTAAGGAGGGTAGGGGGCCCCTTAATCAGCAGTTCTTC	CASSKEGRGPLNQQFF
TRBV5-4	.	TRBJ2-1	.	TGTGCCAGCAGCCGGCGGGCAGGGACGAACAATGAGCAGTTCTTC	CASSRRAGTNNEQFF
TRBV19	TRBD1	TRBJ2-2	.	TGTGCCAGTAGTACTGGACAGGGTGTCCCCACCGGGGAGCTGTTTTTT	CASSTGQGVPTGELFF
TRBV5-1	TRBD1	TRBJ1-6	.	TGCGCCAGCAGCCATCGGACAGGGGATAATTCACCCCTCCACTTT	CASSHRTGDNSPLHF
TRBV6-5	.	TRBJ1-1	.	TGTGCCAGCAGTTCCGTACCGGGACCCACTGAAGCTTTCTTT	CASSSVPGPTEAFF
TRBV7-7	.	TRBJ2-2	.	TGTGCTAGCAGTCTCGACCGTACCGGGGAGCTGTTTTTT	CASSLDRTGELFF
TRBV13	.	TRBJ1-1	.	TGTGCCAGCAGCTTTGGGTGGCTACAGAACACTGAAGCTTTCTTT	CASSFGWLQNTEAFF
TRBV18	.	TRBJ2-2	.	TGTGCCAGCTCACCAACAGGGACCGGGGAGCTGTTTTTT	CASSPTGTGELFF